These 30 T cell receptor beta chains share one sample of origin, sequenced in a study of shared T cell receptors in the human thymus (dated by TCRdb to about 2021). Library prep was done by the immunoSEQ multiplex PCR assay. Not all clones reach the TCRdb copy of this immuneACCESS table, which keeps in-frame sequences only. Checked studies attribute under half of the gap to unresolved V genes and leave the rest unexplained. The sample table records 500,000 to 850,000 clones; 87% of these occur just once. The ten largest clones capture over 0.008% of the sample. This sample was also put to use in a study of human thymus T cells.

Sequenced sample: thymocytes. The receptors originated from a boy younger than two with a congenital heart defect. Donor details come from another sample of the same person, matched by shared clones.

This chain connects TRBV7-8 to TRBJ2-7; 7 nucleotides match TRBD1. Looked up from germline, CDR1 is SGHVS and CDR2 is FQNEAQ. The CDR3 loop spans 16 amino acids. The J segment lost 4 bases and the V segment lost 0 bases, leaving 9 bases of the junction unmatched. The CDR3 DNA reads TGTGCCAGCAGCTTAGCCGAACCGGGACAGTGTTACGAGCAGTACTTC. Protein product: CASSLAEPGQCYEQYF.

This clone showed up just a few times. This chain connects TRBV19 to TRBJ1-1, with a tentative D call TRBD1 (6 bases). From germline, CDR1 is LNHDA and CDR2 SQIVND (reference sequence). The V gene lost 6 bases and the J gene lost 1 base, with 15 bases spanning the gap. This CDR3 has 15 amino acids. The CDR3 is CASRPRQEKNTEAFF. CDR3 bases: TGTGCCAGTAGGCCCAGACAGGAAAAGAACACTGAAGCTTTCTTT.

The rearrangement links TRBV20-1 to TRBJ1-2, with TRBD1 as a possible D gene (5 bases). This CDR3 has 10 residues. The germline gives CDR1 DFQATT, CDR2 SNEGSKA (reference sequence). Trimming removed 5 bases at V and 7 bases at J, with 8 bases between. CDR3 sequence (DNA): TGCAGTGCTCCGGGGGTTGGCTACACCTTC. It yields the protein CSAPGVGYTF.

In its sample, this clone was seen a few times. CDR3: CASSLFRAKNIQYF. The CDR3 DNA reads as TGTGCCAGCAGCTTATTCCGAGCCAAAAACATTCAGTACTTC. V and J are TRBV11-2 and TRBJ2-4; the D is unclear. There are 14 residues in the CDR3. Germline values: CDR1 SGHAT, CDR2 FQNNGV. Trimming pared 2 bases from V and 0 bases from J, leaving 5 bases between.

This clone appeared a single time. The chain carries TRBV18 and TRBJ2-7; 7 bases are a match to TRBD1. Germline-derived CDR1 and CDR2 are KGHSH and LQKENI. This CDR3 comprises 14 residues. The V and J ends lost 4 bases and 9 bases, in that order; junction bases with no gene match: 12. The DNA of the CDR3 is TGTGCCAGCTCACTAGGGGGCAGAGACTATCGGCAGTACTTC. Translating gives CASSLGGRDYRQYF. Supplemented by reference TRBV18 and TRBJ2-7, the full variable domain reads NAGVMQNPRHLVRRRGQEARLRCSPMKGHSHVYWYRQLPEEGLKFMVYLQKENIIDESGMPKERFSAEFPKEGPSILRIQQVVRGDSAAYFCASSLGGRDYRQYFGPGTRLTVT.

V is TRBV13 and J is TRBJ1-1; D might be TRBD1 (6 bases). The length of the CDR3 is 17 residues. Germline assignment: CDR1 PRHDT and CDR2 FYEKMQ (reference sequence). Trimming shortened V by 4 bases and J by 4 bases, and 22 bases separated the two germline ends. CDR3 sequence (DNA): TGTGCCAGCAGCTCGTCCGGGACATCTAACCTCTCCACTGAAGCTTTCTTT. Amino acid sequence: CASSSSGTSNLSTEAFF. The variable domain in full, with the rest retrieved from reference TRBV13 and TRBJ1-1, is AAGVIQSPRHLIKEKRETATLKCYPIPRHDTVYWYQQGPGQDPQFLISFYEKMQSDKGSIPDRFSAQQFSDYHSELNMSSLELGDSALYFCASSSSGTSNLSTEAFFGQGTRLTVV.

The CDR3 nucleotides are TGTGCCAGCAGCCCACTTCTAGCGGAAGGCACAGATACGCAGTATTTT. Residues: CASSPLLAEGTDTQYF. J is TRBJ2-3 and V is TRBV7-2, with 7 positions matching TRBD2. V dropped 5 bases and J dropped 1; count of bases not matched to a gene: 9. The length of the CDR3 is 16 residues. Germline V gene lookup returns CDR1 SGHTA and CDR2 FQGNSA.

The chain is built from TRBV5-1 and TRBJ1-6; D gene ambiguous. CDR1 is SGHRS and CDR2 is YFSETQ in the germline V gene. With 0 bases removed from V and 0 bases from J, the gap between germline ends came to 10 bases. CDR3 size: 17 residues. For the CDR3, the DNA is TGCGCCAGCAGCTTGGATTCCGGGGTCTCCTATAATTCACCCCTCCACTTT. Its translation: CASSLDSGVSYNSPLHF.

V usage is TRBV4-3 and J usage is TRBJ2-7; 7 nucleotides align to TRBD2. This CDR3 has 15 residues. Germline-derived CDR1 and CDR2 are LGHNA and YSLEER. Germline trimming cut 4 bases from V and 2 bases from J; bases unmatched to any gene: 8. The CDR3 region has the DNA TGCGCCAGCAGCCCCCTGCGGGGGAGACCCTACGAGCAGTACTTC. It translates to CASSPLRGRPYEQYF.

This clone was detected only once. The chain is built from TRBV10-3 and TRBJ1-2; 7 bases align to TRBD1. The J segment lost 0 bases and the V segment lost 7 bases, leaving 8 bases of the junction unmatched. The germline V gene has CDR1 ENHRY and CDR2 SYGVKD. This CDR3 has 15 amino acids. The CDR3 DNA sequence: TGTGCCATCAACCCTTTCCAGGGGGCTAACTATGGCTACACCTTC. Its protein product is CAINPFQGANYGYTF.

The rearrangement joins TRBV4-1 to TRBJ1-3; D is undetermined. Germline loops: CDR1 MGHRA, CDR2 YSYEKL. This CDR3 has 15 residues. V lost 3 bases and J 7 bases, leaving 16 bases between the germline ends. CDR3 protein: CASSQESPVRNTIYF. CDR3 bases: TGCGCCAGCAGCCAGGAGTCACCGGTTCGGAACACCATATATTTT.

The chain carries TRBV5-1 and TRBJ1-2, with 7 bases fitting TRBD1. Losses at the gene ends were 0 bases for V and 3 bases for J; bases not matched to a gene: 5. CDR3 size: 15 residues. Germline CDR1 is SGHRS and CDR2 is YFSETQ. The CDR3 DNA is TGCGCCAGCAGCTTGGTTACCAGGGGGGACTATGGCTACACCTTC. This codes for CASSLVTRGDYGYTF.

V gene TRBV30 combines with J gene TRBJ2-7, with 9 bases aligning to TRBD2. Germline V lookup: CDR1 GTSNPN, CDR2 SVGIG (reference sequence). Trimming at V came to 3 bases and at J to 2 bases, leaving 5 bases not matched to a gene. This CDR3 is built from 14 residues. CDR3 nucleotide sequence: TGTGCCTGGAGGAGGACTAGCGCAACCTACGAGCAGTACTTC. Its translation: CAWRRTSATYEQYF. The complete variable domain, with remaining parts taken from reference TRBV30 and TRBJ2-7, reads SQTIHQWPATLVQPVGSPLSLECTVEGTSNPNLYWYRQAAGRGLQLLFYSVGIGQISSEVPQNLSASRPQDRQFILSSKKLLLSDSGFYLCAWRRTSATYEQYFGPGTRLTVT.

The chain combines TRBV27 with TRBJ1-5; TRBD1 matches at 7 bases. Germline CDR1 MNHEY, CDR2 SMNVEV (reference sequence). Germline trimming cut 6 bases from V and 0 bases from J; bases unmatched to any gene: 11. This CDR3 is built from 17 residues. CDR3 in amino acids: CASRTMNGTVSNQPQHF. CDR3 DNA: TGTGCCAGCAGAACAATGAACGGGACAGTTAGCAATCAGCCCCAGCATTTT.

The CDR3 DNA sequence: TGTGCCAGCAGCCAAGTTGTCCCACTCTCCTACAATGAGCAGTTCTTC. Translated, it gives CASSQVVPLSYNEQFF. V and J are TRBV4-2 and TRBJ2-1; D remains unclear. Germline-derived CDR1 and CDR2 are LGHNA and YNFKEQ. V gave up 1 base and J gave up 0 bases, with 10 bases separating them. CDR3 length equals 16 residues.

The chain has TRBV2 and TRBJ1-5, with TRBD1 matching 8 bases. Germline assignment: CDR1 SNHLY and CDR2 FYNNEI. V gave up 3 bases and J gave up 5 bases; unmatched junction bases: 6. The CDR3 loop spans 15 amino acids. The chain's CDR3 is CASSETGDYHQPQHF. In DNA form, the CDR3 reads TGTGCCAGCAGTGAGACAGGGGATTATCATCAGCCCCAGCATTTT.

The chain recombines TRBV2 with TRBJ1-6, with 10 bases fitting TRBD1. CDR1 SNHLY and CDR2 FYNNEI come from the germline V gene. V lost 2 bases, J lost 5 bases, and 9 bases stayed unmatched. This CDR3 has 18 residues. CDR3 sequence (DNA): TGTGCCAGCAGTGAAAAGGGACAGGGGAATTGGAATAATTCACCCCTCCACTTT. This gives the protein CASSEKGQGNWNNSPLHF.

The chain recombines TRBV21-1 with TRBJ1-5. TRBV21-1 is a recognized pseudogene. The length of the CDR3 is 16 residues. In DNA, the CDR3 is TGTGCCAGCAGCATCGTTGGTTGGGGGGACAATCAGCCCCAGCATTTT. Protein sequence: CASSIVGWGDNQPQHF.

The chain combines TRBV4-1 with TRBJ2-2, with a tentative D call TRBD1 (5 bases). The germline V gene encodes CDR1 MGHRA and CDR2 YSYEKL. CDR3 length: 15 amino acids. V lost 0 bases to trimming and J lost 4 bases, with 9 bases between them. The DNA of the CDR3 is TGCGCCAGCAGCCAAGATAGGGGAAGCACCGGGGAGCTGTTTTTT. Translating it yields CASSQDRGSTGELFF.

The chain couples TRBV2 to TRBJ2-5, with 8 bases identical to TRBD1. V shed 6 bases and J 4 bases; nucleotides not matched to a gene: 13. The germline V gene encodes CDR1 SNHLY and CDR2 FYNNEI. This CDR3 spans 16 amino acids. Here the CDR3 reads CASSATGQGVGETQYF. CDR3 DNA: TGTGCCAGCAGCGCTACAGGACAGGGTGTCGGAGAGACCCAGTACTTC.

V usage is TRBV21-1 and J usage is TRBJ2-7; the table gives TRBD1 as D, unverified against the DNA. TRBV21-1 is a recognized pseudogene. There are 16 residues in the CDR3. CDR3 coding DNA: TGTGCCAGCAGCAATCCCCGGGACAGGGCATCCTACGAGCAGTACTTC. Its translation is CASSNPRDRASYEQYF.

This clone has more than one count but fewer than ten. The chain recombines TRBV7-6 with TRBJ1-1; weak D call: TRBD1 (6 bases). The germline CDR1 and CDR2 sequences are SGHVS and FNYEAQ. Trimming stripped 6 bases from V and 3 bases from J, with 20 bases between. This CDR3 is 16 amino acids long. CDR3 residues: CASRFRRGAFDTEAFF. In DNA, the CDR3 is TGTGCCAGCAGATTCCGACGGGGGGCCTTCGACACTGAAGCTTTCTTT.

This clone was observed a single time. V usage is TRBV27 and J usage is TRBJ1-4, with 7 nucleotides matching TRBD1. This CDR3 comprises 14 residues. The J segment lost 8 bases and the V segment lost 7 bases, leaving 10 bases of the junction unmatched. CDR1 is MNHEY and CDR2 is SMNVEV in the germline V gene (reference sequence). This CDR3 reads CASTLRQGNEKLFF. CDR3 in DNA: TGTGCCAGCACCTTGAGACAGGGTAACGAAAAACTGTTTTTT. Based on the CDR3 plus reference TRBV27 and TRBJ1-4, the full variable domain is EAQVTQNPRYLITVTGKKLTVTCSQNMNHEYMSWYRQDPGLGLRQIYYSMNVEVTDKGDVPEGYKVSRKEKRNFPLILESPSPNQTSLYFCASTLRQGNEKLFFGSGTQLSVL.

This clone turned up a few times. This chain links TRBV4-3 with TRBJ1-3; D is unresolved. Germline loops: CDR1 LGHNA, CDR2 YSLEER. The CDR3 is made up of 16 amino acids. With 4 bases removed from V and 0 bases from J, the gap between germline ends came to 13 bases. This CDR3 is CASSPQRRRSGNTIYF. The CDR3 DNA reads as TGCGCCAGCAGCCCGCAGAGGCGCCGCTCTGGAAACACCATATATTTT.

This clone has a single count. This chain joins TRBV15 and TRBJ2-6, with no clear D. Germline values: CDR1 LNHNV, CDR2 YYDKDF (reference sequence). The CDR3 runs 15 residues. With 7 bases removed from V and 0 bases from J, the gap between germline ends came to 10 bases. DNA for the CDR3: TGTGCCACCACTGATGAGAGCTCTGGGGCCAACGTCCTGACTTTC. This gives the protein CATTDESSGANVLTF.

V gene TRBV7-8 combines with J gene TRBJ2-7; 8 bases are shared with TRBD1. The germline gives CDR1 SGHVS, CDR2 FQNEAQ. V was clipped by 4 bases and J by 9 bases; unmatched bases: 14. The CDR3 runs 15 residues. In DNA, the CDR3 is TGTGCCAGCAGCTCAAGCGTGGTTGGACAGGGCGGGCAGTACTTC. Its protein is CASSSSVVGQGGQYF.

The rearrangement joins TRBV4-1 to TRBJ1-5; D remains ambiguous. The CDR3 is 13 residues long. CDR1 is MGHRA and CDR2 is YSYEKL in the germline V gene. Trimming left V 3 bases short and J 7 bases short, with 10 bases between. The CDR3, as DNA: TGCGCCAGCAGCCAGGCAGGTAAACAGCCCCAGCATTTT. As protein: CASSQAGKQPQHF.

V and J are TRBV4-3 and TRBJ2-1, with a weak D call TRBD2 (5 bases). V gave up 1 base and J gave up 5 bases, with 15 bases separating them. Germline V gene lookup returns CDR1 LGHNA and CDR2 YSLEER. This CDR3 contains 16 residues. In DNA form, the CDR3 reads TGCGCCAGCAGCCAAGGAAACGGACTGTCAAACAATGAGCAGTTCTTC. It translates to CASSQGNGLSNNEQFF.

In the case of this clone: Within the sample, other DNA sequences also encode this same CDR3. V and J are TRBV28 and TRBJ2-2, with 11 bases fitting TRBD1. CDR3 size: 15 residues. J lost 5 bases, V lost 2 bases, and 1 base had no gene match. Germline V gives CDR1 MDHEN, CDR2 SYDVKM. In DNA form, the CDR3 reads TGTGCCAGCAGTTTAGGACAGGGGGCAACCGGGGAGCTGTTTTTT. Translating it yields CASSLGQGATGELFF.

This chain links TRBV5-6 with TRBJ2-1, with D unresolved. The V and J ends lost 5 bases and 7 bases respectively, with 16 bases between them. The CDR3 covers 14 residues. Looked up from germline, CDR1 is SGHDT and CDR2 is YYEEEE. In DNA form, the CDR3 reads TGTGCCAGCAGGCCGACCAGGCCAGAGAATGAGCAGTTCTTC. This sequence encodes CASRPTRPENEQFF.